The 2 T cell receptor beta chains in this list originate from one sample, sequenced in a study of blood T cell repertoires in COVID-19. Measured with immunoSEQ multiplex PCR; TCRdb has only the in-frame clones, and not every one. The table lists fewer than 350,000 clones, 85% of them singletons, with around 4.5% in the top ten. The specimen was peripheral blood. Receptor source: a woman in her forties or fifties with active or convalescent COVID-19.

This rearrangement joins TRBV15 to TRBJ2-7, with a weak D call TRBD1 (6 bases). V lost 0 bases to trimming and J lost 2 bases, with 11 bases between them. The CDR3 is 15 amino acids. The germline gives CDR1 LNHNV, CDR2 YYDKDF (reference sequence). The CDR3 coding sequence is TGTGCCACCAGCAGAGACCCAGGGGTCACCTACGAGCAGTACTTC. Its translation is CATSRDPGVTYEQYF.

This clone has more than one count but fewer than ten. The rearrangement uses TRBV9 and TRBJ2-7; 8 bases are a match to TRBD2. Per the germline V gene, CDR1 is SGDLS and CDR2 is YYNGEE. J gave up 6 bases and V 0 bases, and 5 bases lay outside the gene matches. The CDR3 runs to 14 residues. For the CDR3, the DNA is TGTGCCAGCAGCGTAGGGTGGACTAGCTCCGAGCAGTACTTC. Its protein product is CASSVGWTSSEQYF.